This TCR beta chain was found in a study of cytomegalovirus exposure and HLA in healthy donors (dated by TCRdb to 2015 to 2018). With respect to the entire study: An earlier analysis of roughly 500 of the donors reported about 260 Gb of sequence data and about 120 million unique TCR beta sequences obtained from around 180 million T cells. In a later analysis, previously published TCR beta repertoires from several hundred donors were re-analyzed and high-resolution HLA genotyping was added so that TCR occurrence patterns could be studied. The study was designed to test whether signatures of past pathogen exposure could be identified by cataloging public T cell receptors. Roughly 5 DR-DQ haplotypes were treated as single units for association and clustering because of strong linkage in the cohort. Genome-wide SNP genotypes for about 60% of the roughly 670 donors were used in a later genetic analysis, which treated that subset as a discovery cohort. The study profiled the T cell repertoires of about 640 subjects by immunosequencing and related them to cytomegalovirus serostatus. To predict cytomegalovirus infection status, the study brought together high-throughput TCR immunosequencing, statistical association of individual TCRs with disease status, and machine learning. Typing coverage differed by locus: A, B, C, DRB1 and DQB1 were typed in about 620-640 donors, DQA1 in about 560, DPA1 in 600 to 610, and DPB1 in about 450. In an earlier analysis of around 540 of the donors, high-throughput TCR beta sequencing was used to judge whether each TCR beta V gene segment behaved as functional or pseudogenic. Alongside the repertoire data, information on donor age, sex, ethnicity and CMV serostatus was compiled. A separate validation cohort of about 110 different subjects was used in addition to the approximately 640-subject first cohort. Of the roughly 430 genotyped donors, approximately 80% fell in the genetic ancestry cluster associated with self-reported Caucasian donors. Approximately 310 gigabases of sequencing data and approximately 85 million unique TCR sequences were included in an early release covering around 650 HLA-typed donors. Rather than using new phenotypic data, the later analysis identified candidate immune exposures from TCR beta sequences and from how often those sequences occurred across donors. Among roughly 400 genotyped donors of the cohort, an average of roughly 230,000 unique TCR beta nucleotide sequences was sequenced per donor, of which about 19% were non-productive. Every repertoire in the discovery cohort had been generated on one and the same sequencing platform. Both class I and class II loci were covered by HLA typing, at four-digit resolution.

Of note for this clone: Its target antigen remains unknown. The record has no base qualities; no much larger clone is one base away.

The cysteine opens and the phenylalanine closes a CDR3 of 15 amino acids. The DNA shown is the 45-base CDR3, in frame from base 1. Trimming costs V 5 bases and J 4 bases, and their ends lie 17 bases apart. CDR1 SEHNR and CDR2 FQNEAQ are derived from the germline V gene (reference sequence). Library method: the immunoSEQ multiplex PCR assay. The multiplex PCR relied on a mix of 60 forward primers for TCR Vbeta segments and 13 reverse primers for TCR Jbeta segments. A multiplex PCR assay on genomic DNA amplified the CDR3 region of rearranged TCR beta genes. The Illumina HiSeq System was used to sequence the amplified TCR beta libraries as 87-base-pair reads. The original pipeline was this. A later analysis tallied 70 million to 100 million unique TCR beta chains across the 660 or so repertoires, and approximately 9.9 million of those chains were shared by two or more donors. To remove PCR and sequencing errors, raw reads were error-corrected and collapsed into unique sequences using a nearest-neighbor algorithm that merged closely related sequences. To assign V, D and J gene segments, CDR3 sequences were aligned to IMGT reference sequences. Each retained sequence needed at least a six-nucleotide match to both a V gene segment and a J gene segment. A rearrangement was called productive if the CDR3 had no stop codons and remained in frame with V and J, and every other rearrangement was called non-productive. CDR3 was defined by IMGT convention, running from the second conserved V-encoded cysteine to the conserved J-encoded phenylalanine. In an earlier analysis of 587 of the donors, sequences lacking an unambiguous match to a single V gene segment were excluded. An earlier analysis of 587 of the donors classified V segments as functional when productive rearrangements were above 56.7% and as segregating when the standard deviation between donors was above 5%. A statistical classification framework was developed to diagnose cytomegalovirus status using the catalog of TCR beta chain sequences. V and J gene assignment, in a later analysis, came from comparing TCR nucleotide sequences with IMGT/GENE-DB human TR gene sequences. In a later analysis, CDR3 sequences and most-parsimonious VDJ recombination scenarios were assigned using the TCRdist pipeline. In a later analysis, each TCR beta chain was defined by its CDR3 amino acid sequence together with its V-gene family, and reads lacking a unique V-gene family were excluded. As a way to deal with suspected cross-contamination and a sequencing artifact, a later analysis dropped 640 or so nucleotide sequences that were highly shared and had low generation probability. In a later analysis, a clonal expansion index for each public chain was calculated from normalized within-repertoire ranks of inferred template counts. Generation probabilities in a later analysis came from a VDJ recombination model fitted to out-of-frame rearrangements, and those results were checked against IGoR. Hypergeometric tests were used in a later analysis to score TCR-TCR, TCR-HLA and TCR-CMV co-occurrence, with a repertoire-size bias correction applied to the TCR pairs. A later analysis estimated false discovery rates by permuting HLA or CMV assignments 20 times. In a later analysis, co-occurring TCRs were grouped with DBSCAN, and TCRdist sequence similarity was added when clustering was performed within HLA-allele-positive subsets. Repertoires with fewer than 30,000 or more than 120,000 public chains were left out of co-occurrence clustering, as were five repertoires with anomalous nucleotide sharing. What TCRdb holds here is the immuneACCESS table cut down to in-frame rearrangements. Part of the clones is not present; checked against another copy, under half of the missing clones reflect an unresolved V gene, and the others are unexplained. The V and J calls and the clone size are those of that table, but D and trimming were determined from the DNA. Counted in this sample were 150,000 to 200,000 clones; more than 60% of them appeared once. Of the sample, 2.5% to 3.5% falls within the top ten clones.

What the authors observed across the whole study: Broadly in line with IMGT annotations, most TCR beta V segments showed up in productive rearrangements about 87% or about 30% of the time in an earlier analysis of some 590 of the donors. Because HLA typing was missing for some donors at each locus, association tests included only the typed subset. Most CMV-associated TCR beta chains appeared to be HLA-restricted in a later analysis, and the HLA associations seemed to be driven largely by CMV exposure. Immune exposure information for the cohort was limited to CMV serostatus. When HLA alleles, especially DR and DQ, strongly co-occurred, TCR associations were difficult to assign to individual alleles. The earlier analysis of approximately 560 of the donors excluded fewer than 20 rarely observed V segments, including chromosome 9 orphons, because counts were too low. A further reported finding was that TCR beta sequences accurately predicted the HLA-A and HLA-B alleles for most subjects in the first cohort. The authors suggested that the approach could potentially be generalized to other disease states and immunological phenotypes. A few of the identified cytomegalovirus-associated TCR beta chains were confirmed in vitro to be specific for cytomegalovirus antigens. Specific HLA alleles were associated with over 15,000 TCR beta sequences at a false discovery rate of 0.05 in a later analysis. In a later analysis, TCR association rates were found to vary across HLA loci, with the most associated TCRs seen for DRB1 alleles and the fewest for HLA-C alleles. A cluster of highly shared sequence variants was judged likely to represent a technical artifact of the sequencing pipeline. Presence/absence analyses assumed roughly uniform sequencing depth across donors, an assumption that may not hold. Because the 87-base-pair reads could not distinguish some IMGT-functional V segments, including TRBV6-2 and TRBV6-3, those segments were excluded. According to a later analysis, parvovirus B19, influenza, CMV and Epstein-Barr virus appeared linked to several top co-occurrence clusters. Compared with the approximately 710-donor mean, donors in an Asian-associated ancestry cluster had fewer N-insertions in productive TCRs, according to a later genetic analysis. A later analysis found that HLA-associated TCR beta chains were more clonally expanded and had lower generation probabilities than equally common non-associated chains. Most TCR sequences were observed very rarely across donors, whereas some public TCRs were present in many individuals. The study gave a list of 150 to 200 TCR beta chains associated with cytomegalovirus. The cohort was sequenced for TCR beta chains only, and without alpha or paired-chain data the features that could be detected were limited. In both the original and validation cohorts, the classifier was reported to diagnose cytomegalovirus status with high specificity and sensitivity. Linkage disequilibrium might explain the correlated functional status among segregating V segments, but an unknown experimental factor could not be excluded. A later genetic analysis associated a missense DCLRE1C variant with V-gene and J-gene trimming of TCR beta chains, and an independent cohort replicated the association.

The cohort consisted of 650 to 850 healthy bone marrow donors. At the time of sampling, all cohort members were nominally healthy, though unrecorded immune exposures were likely present. The donor tested CMV seronegative and was one of the 352 seronegative cohort members. A peripheral blood sample was provided by each donor, and peripheral blood mononuclear cells were used for TCR beta sequencing. The Qiagen DNeasy Blood Extraction Kit was used to extract genomic DNA from the blood cell samples. Sample: PBMCs. The source is a female donor in good health and CMV-seronegative. This sequence uses TRBV7-9 and TRBJ1-2; the best D guess is TRBD1, with 5 bases matching. The bases read TGTGCCAGCAGCACTAGCCTTGGGACGATCTATGGCTACACCTTC. It specifies CASSTSLGTIYGYTF.